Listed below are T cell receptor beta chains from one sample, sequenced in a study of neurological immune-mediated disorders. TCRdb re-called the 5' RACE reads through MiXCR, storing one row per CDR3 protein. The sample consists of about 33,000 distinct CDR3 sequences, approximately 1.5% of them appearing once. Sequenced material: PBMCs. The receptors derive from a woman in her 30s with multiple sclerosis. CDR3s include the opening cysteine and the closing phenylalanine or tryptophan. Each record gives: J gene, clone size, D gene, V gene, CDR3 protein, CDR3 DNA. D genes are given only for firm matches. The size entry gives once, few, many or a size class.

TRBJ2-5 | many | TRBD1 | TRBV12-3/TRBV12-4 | CASSRKRRGQETQYF | TGTGCCAGCAGTCGGAAGCGACGGGGACAGGAGACCCAGTACTTC
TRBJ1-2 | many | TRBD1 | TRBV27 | CASSRDSPNYGYTF | TGTGCCAGCAGCCGGGACAGTCCTAACTATGGCTACACCTTC
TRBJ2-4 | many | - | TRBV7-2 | CASSLDRGKNIQYF | TGTGCCAGCAGTTTAGACAGAGGCAAAAACATTCAGTACTTC
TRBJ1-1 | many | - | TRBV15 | CATSRDLGVGNTEAFF | TGTGCCACCAGCAGAGATCTCGGGGTCGGGAACACTGAAGCTTTCTTT
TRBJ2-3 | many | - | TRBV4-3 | CASSQGRDTNTDTQYF | TGCGCCAGCAGCCAAGGAAGAGACACCAACACAGATACGCAGTATTTT
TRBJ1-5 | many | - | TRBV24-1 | CATSGVEGLNQPQHF | TGTGCCACCAGTGGGGTCGAGGGACTCAATCAGCCCCAGCATTTT
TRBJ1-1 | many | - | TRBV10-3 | CAISDMGGTEAFF | TGTGCCATCAGTGATATGGGGGGCACTGAAGCTTTCTTT
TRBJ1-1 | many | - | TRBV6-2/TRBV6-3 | CASSYPRRGMNTEAFF | TGTGCCAGCAGTTACCCCCGCCGGGGGATGAACACTGAAGCTTTCTTT
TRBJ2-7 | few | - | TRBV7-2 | CASSSPGLEQYF | TGTGCCAGCAGCTCCCCTGGGCTAGAGCAGTACTTC
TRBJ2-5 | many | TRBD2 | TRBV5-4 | CASSPSRTSGGETQYF | TGTGCCAGCAGCCCCTCCCGGACTAGCGGGGGAGAGACCCAGTACTTC
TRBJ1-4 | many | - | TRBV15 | CATSRERGVLGEKLFF | TGTGCCACCAGCAGAGAGAGGGGGGTCCTAGGTGAAAAACTGTTTTTT
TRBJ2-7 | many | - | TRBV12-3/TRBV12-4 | CASSARHEQYF | TGTGCCAGCAGCGCACGCCACGAGCAGTACTTC
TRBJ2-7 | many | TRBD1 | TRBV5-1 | CASSPGQVGEQYF | TGCGCCAGCAGCCCGGGACAGGTAGGCGAGCAGTACTTC
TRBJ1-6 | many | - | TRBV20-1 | CSARPPGGQNSPLHF | TGCAGTGCTAGGCCCCCCGGGGGGCAAAATTCACCCCTCCACTTT